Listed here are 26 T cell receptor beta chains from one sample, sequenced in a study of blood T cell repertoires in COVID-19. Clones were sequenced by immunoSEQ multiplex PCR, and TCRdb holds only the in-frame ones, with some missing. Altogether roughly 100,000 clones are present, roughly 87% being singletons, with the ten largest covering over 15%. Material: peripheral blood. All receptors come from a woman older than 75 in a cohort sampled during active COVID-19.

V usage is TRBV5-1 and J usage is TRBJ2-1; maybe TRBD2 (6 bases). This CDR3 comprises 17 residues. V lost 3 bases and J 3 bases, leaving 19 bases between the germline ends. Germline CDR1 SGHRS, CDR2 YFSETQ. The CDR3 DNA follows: TGCGCCAGCAGCTCGGCGGAGGTGCGGGGCTTCTACAATGAGCAGTTCTTC. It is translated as CASSSAEVRGFYNEQFF.

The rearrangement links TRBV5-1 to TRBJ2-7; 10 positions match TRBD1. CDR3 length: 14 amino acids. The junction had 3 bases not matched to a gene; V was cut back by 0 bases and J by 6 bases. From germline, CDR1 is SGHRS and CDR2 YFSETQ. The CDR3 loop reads CASSLVGTGVEQYF. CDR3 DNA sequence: TGCGCCAGCAGCTTGGTCGGGACAGGGGTCGAGCAGTACTTC. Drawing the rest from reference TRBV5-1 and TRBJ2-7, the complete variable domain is KAGVTQTPRYLIKTRGQQVTLSCSPISGHRSVSWYQQTPGQGLQFLFEYFSETQRNKGNFPGRFSGRQFSNSRSEMNVSTLELGDSALYLCASSLVGTGVEQYFGPGTRLTVT.

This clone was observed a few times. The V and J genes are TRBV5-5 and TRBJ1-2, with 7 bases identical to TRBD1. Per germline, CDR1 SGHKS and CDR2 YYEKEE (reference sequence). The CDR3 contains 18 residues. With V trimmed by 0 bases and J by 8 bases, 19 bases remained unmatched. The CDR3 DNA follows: TGTGCCAGCAGCTTGGAATTTTTGGGACAGAGTCCCCGGCGGGGCTACACCTTC. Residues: CASSLEFLGQSPRRGYTF.

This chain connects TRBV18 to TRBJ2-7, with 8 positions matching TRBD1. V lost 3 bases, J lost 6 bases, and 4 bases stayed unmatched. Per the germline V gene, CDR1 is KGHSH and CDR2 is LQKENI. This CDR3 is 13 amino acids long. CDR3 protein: CASSPDRVGEQYF. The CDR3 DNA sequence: TGTGCCAGCTCACCGGACAGGGTGGGCGAGCAGTACTTC.

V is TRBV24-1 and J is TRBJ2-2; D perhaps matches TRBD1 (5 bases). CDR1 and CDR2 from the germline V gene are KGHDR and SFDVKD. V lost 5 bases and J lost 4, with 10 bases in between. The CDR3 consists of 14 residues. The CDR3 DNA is TGTGCCACCAGTGCAGGGTTGGCCACCGGGGAGCTGTTTTTT. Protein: CATSAGLATGELFF.

Here the CDR3 DNA reads TGTGCCAGCAGCTCAGAGACAGGGTGGCTGTTTTTT. This codes for CASSSETGWLFF. V is TRBV7-9 and J is TRBJ2-2, with TRBD1 matching over 7 bases. V lost 4 bases to trimming and J lost 13 bases; unmatched junction nucleotides: 6. Germline V gene sequence: CDR1 SEHNR, CDR2 FQNEAQ (reference sequence). The CDR3 spans 12 residues.

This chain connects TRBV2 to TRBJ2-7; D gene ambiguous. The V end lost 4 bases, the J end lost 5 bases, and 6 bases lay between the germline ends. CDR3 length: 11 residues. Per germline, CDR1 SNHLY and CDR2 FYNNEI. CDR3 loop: CASSGENEQYF. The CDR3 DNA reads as TGTGCCAGCAGTGGCGAGAACGAGCAGTACTTC. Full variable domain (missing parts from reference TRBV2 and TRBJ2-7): EPEVTQTPSHQVTQMGQEVILRCVPISNHLYFYWYRQILGQKVEFLVSFYNNEISEKSEIFDDQFSVERPDGSNFTLKIRSTKLEDSAMYFCASSGENEQYFGPGTRLTVT.

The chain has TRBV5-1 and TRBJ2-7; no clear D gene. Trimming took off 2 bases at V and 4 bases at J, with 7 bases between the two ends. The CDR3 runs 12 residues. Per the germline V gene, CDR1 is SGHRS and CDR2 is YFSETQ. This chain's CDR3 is CASSLRGYEQYF. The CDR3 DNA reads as TGCGCCAGCAGCTTACGAGGATACGAGCAGTACTTC.

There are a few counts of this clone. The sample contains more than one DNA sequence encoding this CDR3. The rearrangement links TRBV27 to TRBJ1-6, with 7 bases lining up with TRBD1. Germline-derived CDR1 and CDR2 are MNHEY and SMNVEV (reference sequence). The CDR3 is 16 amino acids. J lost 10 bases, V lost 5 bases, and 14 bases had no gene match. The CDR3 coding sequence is TGTGCCAGCAGTCCCAACGACAGGGTACTGAAGTCACCCCTCCACTTT. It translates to CASSPNDRVLKSPLHF.

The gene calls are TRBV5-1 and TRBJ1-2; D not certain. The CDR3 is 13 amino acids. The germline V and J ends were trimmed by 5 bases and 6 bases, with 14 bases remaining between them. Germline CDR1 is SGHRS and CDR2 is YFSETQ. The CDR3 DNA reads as TGCGCCAGCAGTTCCGGAGGGCGAGATGGCTACACCTTC. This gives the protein CASSSGGRDGYTF.

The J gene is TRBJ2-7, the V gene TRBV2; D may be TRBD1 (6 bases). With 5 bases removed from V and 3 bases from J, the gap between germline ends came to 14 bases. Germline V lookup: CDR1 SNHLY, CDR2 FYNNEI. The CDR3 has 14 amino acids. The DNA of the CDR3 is TGTGCCAGCAGTCCGAGACAGGTCGGCTACGAGCAGTACTTC. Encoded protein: CASSPRQVGYEQYF.

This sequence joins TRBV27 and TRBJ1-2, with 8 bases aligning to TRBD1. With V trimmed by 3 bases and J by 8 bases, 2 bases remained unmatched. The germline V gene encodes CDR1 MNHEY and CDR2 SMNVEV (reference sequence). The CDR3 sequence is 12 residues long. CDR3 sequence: CASSLDREGYTF. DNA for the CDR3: TGTGCCAGCAGTTTGGACAGGGAAGGCTACACCTTC.

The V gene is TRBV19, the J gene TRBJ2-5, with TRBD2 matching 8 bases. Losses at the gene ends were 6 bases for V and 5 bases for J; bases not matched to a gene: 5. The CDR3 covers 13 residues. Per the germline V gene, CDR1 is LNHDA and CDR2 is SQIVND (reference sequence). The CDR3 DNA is TGTGCCAGTAGCCTCCCGGGGGGGGAGACCCAGTACTTC. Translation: CASSLPGGETQYF.

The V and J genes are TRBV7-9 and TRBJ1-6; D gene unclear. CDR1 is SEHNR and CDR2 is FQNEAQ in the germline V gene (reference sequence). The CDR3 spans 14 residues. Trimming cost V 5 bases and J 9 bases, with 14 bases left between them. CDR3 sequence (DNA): TGTGCCAGCAGCCCCCCCGGGGTGGGTTCACCCCTCCACTTT. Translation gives CASSPPGVGSPLHF.

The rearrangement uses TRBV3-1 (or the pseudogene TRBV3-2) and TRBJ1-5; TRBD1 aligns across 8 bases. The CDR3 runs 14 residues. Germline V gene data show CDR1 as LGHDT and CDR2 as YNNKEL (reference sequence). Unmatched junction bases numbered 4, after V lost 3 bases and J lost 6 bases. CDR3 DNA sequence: TGTGCCAGCAGCCAGACGGGACAGGTTCAGCCCCAGCATTTT. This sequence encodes CASSQTGQVQPQHF.

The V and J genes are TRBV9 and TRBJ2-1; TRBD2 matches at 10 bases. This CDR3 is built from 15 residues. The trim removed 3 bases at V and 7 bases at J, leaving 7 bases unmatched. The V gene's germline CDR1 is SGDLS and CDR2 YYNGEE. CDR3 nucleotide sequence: TGTGCCAGCAGCGCCCAACTAGCGGGGCTAAATGAGCAGTTCTTC. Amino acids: CASSAQLAGLNEQFF.

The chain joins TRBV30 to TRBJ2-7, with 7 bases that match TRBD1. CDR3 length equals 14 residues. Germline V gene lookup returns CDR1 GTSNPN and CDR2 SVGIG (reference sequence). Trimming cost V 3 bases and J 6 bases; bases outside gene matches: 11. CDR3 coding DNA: TGTGCCTGGAGCTCCAACACGGCAGGGGGCGAGCAGTACTTC. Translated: CAWSSNTAGGEQYF.

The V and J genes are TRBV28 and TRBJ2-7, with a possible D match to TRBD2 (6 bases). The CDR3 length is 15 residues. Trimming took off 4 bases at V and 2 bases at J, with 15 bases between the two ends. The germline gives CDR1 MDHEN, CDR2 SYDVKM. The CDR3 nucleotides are TGTGCCAGCAGTTCCTCGCGAGCGGGCCCCTACGAGCAGTACTTC. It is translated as CASSSSRAGPYEQYF.

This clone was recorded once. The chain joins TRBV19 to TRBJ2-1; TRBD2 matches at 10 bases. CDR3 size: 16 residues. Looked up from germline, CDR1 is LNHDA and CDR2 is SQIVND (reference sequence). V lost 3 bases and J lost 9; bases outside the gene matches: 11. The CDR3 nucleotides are TGTGCCAGTAGTATGGTAGCTAGCGGGAGCTCGGGTGAGCAGTTCTTC. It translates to CASSMVASGSSGEQFF.

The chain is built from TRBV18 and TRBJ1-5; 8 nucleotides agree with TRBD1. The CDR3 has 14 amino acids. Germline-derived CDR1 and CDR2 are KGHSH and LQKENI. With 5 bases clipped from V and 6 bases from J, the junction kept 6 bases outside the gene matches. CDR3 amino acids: CASSKAGGVQPQHF. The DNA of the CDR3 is TGTGCCAGCTCAAAGGCAGGGGGCGTTCAGCCCCAGCATTTT.

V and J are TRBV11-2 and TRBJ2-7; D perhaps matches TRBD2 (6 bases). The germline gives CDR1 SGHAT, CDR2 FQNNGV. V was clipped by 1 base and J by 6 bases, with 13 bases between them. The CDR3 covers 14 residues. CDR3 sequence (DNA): TGTGCCAGCAGCTTAGGGGCGGGATGGGGCGAGCAGTACTTC. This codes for CASSLGAGWGEQYF.

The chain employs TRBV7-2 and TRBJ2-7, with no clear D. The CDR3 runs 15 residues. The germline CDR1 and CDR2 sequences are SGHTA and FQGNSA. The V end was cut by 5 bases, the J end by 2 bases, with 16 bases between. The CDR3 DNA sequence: TGTGCCAGCAGCCCCACGGCGCAGGATGCCTACGAGCAGTACTTC. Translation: CASSPTAQDAYEQYF.

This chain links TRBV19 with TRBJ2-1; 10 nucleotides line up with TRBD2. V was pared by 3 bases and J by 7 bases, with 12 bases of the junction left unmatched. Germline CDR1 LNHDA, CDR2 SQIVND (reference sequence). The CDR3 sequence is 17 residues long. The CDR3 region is CASSIESQRGGQNEQFF. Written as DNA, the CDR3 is TGTGCCAGTAGTATCGAATCACAGCGGGGGGGCCAGAATGAGCAGTTCTTC.

The CDR3 reads CASSFSGSWANVLTF. The CDR3 region has the DNA TGTGCCAGCAGCTTTAGCGGGAGCTGGGCCAACGTCCTGACTTTC. This chain joins TRBV11-2 and TRBJ2-6; 9 bases fit TRBD2. CDR3 length: 15 amino acids. Germline CDR1 SGHAT, CDR2 FQNNGV. The junction had 2 bases not matched to a gene; V was cut back by 3 bases and J by 5 bases.

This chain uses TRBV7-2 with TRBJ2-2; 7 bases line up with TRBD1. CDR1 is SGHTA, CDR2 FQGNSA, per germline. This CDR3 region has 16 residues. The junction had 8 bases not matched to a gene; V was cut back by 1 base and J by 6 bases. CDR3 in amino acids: CASSLGNRGRAGELFF. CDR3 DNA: TGTGCCAGCAGCTTAGGGAACAGGGGTAGGGCCGGGGAGCTGTTTTTT.

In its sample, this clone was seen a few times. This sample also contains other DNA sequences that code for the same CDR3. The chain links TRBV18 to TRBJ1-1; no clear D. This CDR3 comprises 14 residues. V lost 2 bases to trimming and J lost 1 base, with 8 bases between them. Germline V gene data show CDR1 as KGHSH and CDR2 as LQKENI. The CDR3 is CASSPGQQNTEAFF. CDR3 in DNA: TGTGCCAGCTCACCAGGGCAGCAGAACACTGAAGCTTTCTTT. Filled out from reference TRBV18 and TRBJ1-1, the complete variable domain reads NAGVMQNPRHLVRRRGQEARLRCSPMKGHSHVYWYRQLPEEGLKFMVYLQKENIIDESGMPKERFSAEFPKEGPSILRIQQVVRGDSAAYFCASSPGQQNTEAFFGQGTRLTVV.